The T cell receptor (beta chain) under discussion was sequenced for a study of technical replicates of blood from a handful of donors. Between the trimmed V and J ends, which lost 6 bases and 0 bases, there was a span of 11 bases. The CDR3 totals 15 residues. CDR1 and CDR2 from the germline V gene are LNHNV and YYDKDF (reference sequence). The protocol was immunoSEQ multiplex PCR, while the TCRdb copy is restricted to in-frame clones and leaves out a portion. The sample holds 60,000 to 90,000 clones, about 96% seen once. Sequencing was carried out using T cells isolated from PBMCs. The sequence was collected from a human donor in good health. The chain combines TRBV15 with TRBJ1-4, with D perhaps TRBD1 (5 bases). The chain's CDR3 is CATRQETATNEKLFF. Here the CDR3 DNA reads TGTGCCACCAGACAGGAAACCGCAACTAATGAAAAACTGTTTTTT.